The 31 T cell receptor beta chains below were found in one sample sequenced in a study of blood T cell repertoires in COVID-19. Clones were read by immunoSEQ multiplex PCR, and TCRdb kept only the in-frame ones, dropping some. Here the sample spans 95,000 to 100,000 clones, approximately 80% being singletons. Sequencing was done on a sample of peripheral blood. The receptors were gathered from a human donor in a cohort sampled during active COVID-19.

The chain recombines TRBV5-6 with TRBJ1-1, with 8 positions matching TRBD1. There are 16 residues in the CDR3. V gave up 3 bases and J gave up 3 bases; unmatched junction bases: 10. Germline values: CDR1 SGHDT, CDR2 YYEEEE. The CDR3 nucleotides read TGTGCCAGCAGCTCTCAACAACAGGGGGGGTACACTGAAGCTTTCTTT. Translation gives CASSSQQQGGYTEAFF. Supplemented by reference TRBV5-6 and TRBJ1-1, the full variable domain reads DAGVTQSPTHLIKTRGQQVTLRCSPKSGHDTVSWYQQALGQGPQFIFQYYEEEERQRGNFPDRFSGHQFPNYSSELNVNALLLGDSALYLCASSSQQQGGYTEAFFGQGTRLTVV.

The sample holds a few counts of this clone. The chain uses TRBV5-6 and TRBJ2-5; TRBD2 matches 7 bases. Germline V CDR1 and CDR2: SGHDT, YYEEEE. The V and J ends lost 0 bases and 0 bases, in that order; junction bases with no gene match: 2. The CDR3 runs 15 residues. The CDR3 sequence is CASSLALADQETQYF. The CDR3 bases are TGTGCCAGCAGCTTGGCGCTAGCGGACCAAGAGACCCAGTACTTC. The full variable domain, in which reference TRBV5-6 and TRBJ2-5 provide the parts outside the CDR3, is DAGVTQSPTHLIKTRGQQVTLRCSPKSGHDTVSWYQQALGQGPQFIFQYYEEEERQRGNFPDRFSGHQFPNYSSELNVNALLLGDSALYLCASSLALADQETQYFGPGTRLLVL.

This chain connects TRBV3-1 (or the pseudogene TRBV3-2) to TRBJ2-7, with D possibly matching TRBD2 (6 bases). Trimming took off 4 bases at V and 0 bases at J, with 13 bases between the two ends. CDR1 is LGHDT and CDR2 is YNNKEL in the germline V gene (reference sequence). The CDR3 covers 15 residues. The CDR3 sequence is CASSPTSKFSYEQYF. Here the CDR3 DNA reads TGTGCCAGCAGCCCCACTAGCAAATTCTCCTACGAGCAGTACTTC.

In the case of this clone: At one end, the junction sequence differs from germline, possibly due to a read error. The genes are TRBV7-8 and TRBJ2-1; 15 nucleotides line up with TRBD2. Looked up from germline, CDR1 is SGHVS and CDR2 is FQNEAQ. The CDR3 covers 17 residues. The CDR3 nucleotides are TGTGCCAGCAGCTTAGGGACTAGCGGGGGGGCCTATAATGAGCAGTTCTTC. This codes for CASSLGTSGGAYNEQFF. Variable domain in full (rest from reference TRBV7-8 and TRBJ2-1): GAGVSQSPRYKVAKRGQDVALRCDPISGHVSLFWYQQALGQGPEFLTYFQNEAQLDKSGLPSDRFFAERPEGSVSTLKIQRTQQEDSAVYLCASSLGTSGGAYNEQFFGPGTRLTVL.

The chain carries TRBV27 and TRBJ2-7; the match to TRBD2 covers 13 bases. Germline lookup yields CDR1 MNHEY and CDR2 SMNVEV (reference sequence). This CDR3 has 17 amino acids. V was pared by 5 bases and J by 3 bases, with 10 bases of the junction left unmatched. In DNA, the CDR3 is TGTGCCAGCAGTCCGGGGACTAGCGGGGAACAAAGCTACGAGCAGTACTTC. Its translation is CASSPGTSGEQSYEQYF.

V usage is TRBV29-1 and J usage is TRBJ1-1; 9 bases align to TRBD1. Per the germline V gene, CDR1 is SQVTM and CDR2 is ANQGSEA. The CDR3 sequence is 14 residues long. V lost 3 bases, J lost 5 bases, and 7 bases stayed unmatched. In DNA form, the CDR3 reads TGCAGCGTTGAGGTGACAGGGGGAAGGACTGAAGCTTTCTTT. Amino acids: CSVEVTGGRTEAFF. The variable domain in full, with the rest retrieved from reference TRBV29-1 and TRBJ1-1, is SAVISQKPSRDICQRGTSLTIQCQVDSQVTMMFWYRQQPGQSLTLIATANQGSEATYESGFVIDKFPISRPNLTFSTLTVSNMSPEDSSIYLCSVEVTGGRTEAFFGQGTRLTVV.

The chain has TRBV28 and TRBJ2-3; 12 bases match TRBD2. Germline values: CDR1 MDHEN, CDR2 SYDVKM. The V segment lost 4 bases and the J segment 0 bases; nucleotides outside the gene matches: 11. The CDR3 covers 19 residues. CDR3 region: CASSSTRLAGEISTDTQYF. The CDR3 nucleotides are TGTGCCAGCAGTTCCACACGACTAGCGGGAGAGATTAGCACAGATACGCAGTATTTT.

The chain joins TRBV6-5 to TRBJ2-5; 10 nucleotides line up with TRBD1. CDR1 is MNHEY, CDR2 SVGAGI, per germline. The junction had 6 bases not matched to a gene; V was cut back by 7 bases and J by 1 base. The length of the CDR3 is 15 residues. CDR3 DNA: TGTGCCAGCAAGGGACAGGGGACACTCCAAGAGACCCAGTACTTC. Its translation: CASKGQGTLQETQYF.

The J gene is TRBJ1-1, the V gene TRBV5-4, with a possible D match to TRBD1 (6 bases). The germline V gene has CDR1 SGHNT and CDR2 YYREEE (reference sequence). The CDR3 contains 15 residues. The V gene lost 0 bases and the J gene lost 1 base, with 10 bases spanning the gap. The CDR3 DNA reads as TGTGCCAGCAGCTTGGTAGGACAGTGGAACACTGAAGCTTTCTTT. Protein: CASSLVGQWNTEAFF.

The chain employs TRBV10-2 and TRBJ2-7; D is undetermined. V was clipped by 6 bases and J by 5 bases, with 8 bases between them. The CDR3 runs to 11 residues. CDR1 is WSHSY and CDR2 is SAAADI in the germline V gene. The CDR3 bases are TGCGCCAGCAGGGCCCTGGACGAGCAGTACTTC. This gives the protein CASRALDEQYF.

The chain couples TRBV20-1 to TRBJ1-2; D ambiguous. The germline CDR1 and CDR2 sequences are DFQATT and SNEGSKA (reference sequence). The CDR3 contains 8 residues. This CDR3 is CRSQGYTF. The CDR3 bases are TGCCGCTCCCAGGGCTACACCTTC.

This clone has only one observation. The chain is built from TRBV5-4 and TRBJ2-7, with 9 bases identical to TRBD2. This CDR3 region has 12 residues. V shed 10 bases, J shed 2 bases, and the junction held 4 bases outside the gene matches. Looked up from germline, CDR1 is SGHNT and CDR2 is YYREEE (reference sequence). The CDR3 reads CAAGLAPYEQYF. In nucleotides, the CDR3 is TGTGCCGCGGGACTAGCCCCCTACGAGCAGTACTTC.

The chain joins TRBV3-1 (or the pseudogene TRBV3-2) to TRBJ2-7; 12 bases are a match to TRBD2. CDR1 is LGHDT and CDR2 is YNNKEL in the germline V gene (reference sequence). Losses at the gene ends were 5 bases for V and 3 bases for J; bases not matched to a gene: 5. This CDR3 is built from 15 residues. Written as DNA, the CDR3 is TGTGCCAGCAGCTCCAGGACTAGCGGGGACTACGAGCAGTACTTC. Its translation is CASSSRTSGDYEQYF.

The chain combines TRBV11-1 with TRBJ2-7, with 8 bases that match TRBD2. This CDR3 comprises 17 residues. The V gene's germline CDR1 is SGHAT and CDR2 FQDESV (reference sequence). The J segment lost 2 bases and the V segment lost 0 bases, leaving 9 bases of the junction unmatched. As DNA, the CDR3 is TGTGCCAGCAGCTTAGCGGGGACTAGGAGGACCCCCTACGAGCAGTACTTC. Translating gives CASSLAGTRRTPYEQYF.

V gene TRBV19 combines with J gene TRBJ1-5; TRBD1 matches at 12 bases. The germline V gene encodes CDR1 LNHDA and CDR2 SQIVND (reference sequence). With 8 bases clipped from V and 7 bases from J, the junction kept 6 bases outside the gene matches. The CDR3 totals 14 residues. CDR3 DNA: TGTGCCAGTGGGACAGGGGGCATTGGGCAGCCCCAGCATTTT. It is translated as CASGTGGIGQPQHF.

This chain links TRBV19 with TRBJ1-4; 7 bases fit TRBD1. Unmatched junction bases numbered 5, after V lost 6 bases and J lost 1 base. Germline V lookup: CDR1 LNHDA, CDR2 SQIVND (reference sequence). This CDR3 has 15 amino acids. This chain's CDR3 is CASRPRQGTNEKLFF. The DNA of the CDR3 is TGTGCCAGTAGGCCCAGACAGGGAACTAATGAAAAACTGTTTTTT.

This clone occurred a few times. The CDR3 DNA reads as TGCAGCGTTGGACTGACAGGGGGTGATGCGGAGACCCAGTACTTC. It yields the protein CSVGLTGGDAETQYF. The chain is built from TRBV29-1 and TRBJ2-5, with 9 bases identical to TRBD1. The V gene end was trimmed by 4 bases and the J gene end by 5 bases; junction bases not matched to a gene: 11. This CDR3 comprises 15 residues. Germline V gene data show CDR1 as SQVTM and CDR2 as ANQGSEA.

The table lists this clone with a few counts. This sequence joins TRBV20-1 and TRBJ1-1; D is ambiguous. V gave up 4 bases and J gave up 4 bases, with 7 bases separating them. The CDR3 runs 11 residues. Germline CDR1 and CDR2: DFQATT and SNEGSKA (reference sequence). CDR3 bases: TGCAGTGCTACGGGAGGCACTGAAGCTTTCTTT. This gives the protein CSATGGTEAFF.

This clone was observed once. The chain employs TRBV6-5 and TRBJ1-1, with D perhaps TRBD1 (6 bases). The CDR3 has 15 amino acids. Germline CDR1 MNHEY, CDR2 SVGAGI. The ends were cut back, 7 bases at V and 4 bases at J, with 19 bases in the middle. The CDR3 loop reads CASTRGGTAATEAFF. The CDR3 nucleotides read TGTGCCAGCACCCGAGGGGGAACGGCGGCCACTGAAGCTTTCTTT.

J is TRBJ1-1 and V is TRBV6-5, with D maybe TRBD1 (6 bases). V lost 6 bases and J 2 bases, leaving 13 bases between the germline ends. The CDR3 consists of 14 residues. CDR1 and CDR2 (germline): MNHEY, SVGAGI. The CDR3 bases are TGTGCCAGCAGGAAGACGGGGGGCAACACTGAAGCTTTCTTT. This sequence encodes CASRKTGGNTEAFF.

This chain links TRBV6-2 or TRBV6-3 with TRBJ2-5; 8 bases line up with TRBD1. Per germline, CDR1 MNHEY and CDR2 SVGEGT. Trimming at V came to 5 bases and at J to 1 base, leaving 3 bases not matched to a gene. This CDR3 contains 14 residues. The chain's CDR3 is CASSQGTGQETQYF. In DNA form, the CDR3 reads TGTGCCAGCAGTCAGGGGACAGGCCAAGAGACCCAGTACTTC.

The V call is TRBV18, the J call TRBJ2-6, with D tentatively TRBD2 (5 bases). The V gene's germline CDR1 is KGHSH and CDR2 LQKENI. The CDR3 runs to 15 residues. The V gene lost 3 bases and the J gene lost 2 bases, with 8 bases spanning the gap. CDR3: CASSPGVTGANVLTF. CDR3 coding DNA: TGTGCCAGCTCACCCGGGGTTACTGGGGCCAACGTCCTGACTTTC.

CDR3 residues: CASRGTTDTQYF. The CDR3 nucleotides are TGTGCCAGCAGGGGGACAACAGATACGCAGTATTTT. The chain links TRBV2 to TRBJ2-3; perhaps TRBD1 as D (6 bases). The V gene's germline CDR1 is SNHLY and CDR2 FYNNEI. With 6 bases removed from V and 3 bases from J, the gap between germline ends came to 7 bases. The CDR3 totals 12 residues.

This clone was recorded once. V gene TRBV19 combines with J gene TRBJ1-1; no definite D call. The V gene's germline CDR1 is LNHDA and CDR2 SQIVND (reference sequence). The CDR3 length is 14 residues. With 4 bases removed from V and 5 bases from J, the gap between germline ends came to 14 bases. The CDR3 protein is CASSTPGVRTEAFF. CDR3 DNA: TGTGCCAGTAGTACTCCCGGGGTTAGGACTGAAGCTTTCTTT.

The chain has TRBV4-1 and TRBJ2-1; 7 bases are shared with TRBD2. CDR3 length: 17 residues. CDR1 and CDR2 (germline): MGHRA, YSYEKL. Trimming at V came to 2 bases and at J to 0 bases, leaving 7 bases not matched to a gene. The DNA for the CDR3 is TGCGCCAGCAGCCAACGGGAGGAGGGATTCTCCTACAATGAGCAGTTCTTC. Translated, it gives CASSQREEGFSYNEQFF.

The chain has TRBV5-1 and TRBJ2-3; the match to TRBD1 covers 8 bases. The CDR3 covers 15 residues. Germline CDR1 is SGHRS and CDR2 is YFSETQ. V shed 7 bases and J 3 bases; nucleotides not matched to a gene: 10. CDR3 amino acids: CASRPTGVDTDTQYF. Here the CDR3 DNA reads TGCGCCAGCCGACCGACAGGGGTGGATACAGATACGCAGTATTTT.

V and J are TRBV18 and TRBJ1-4; D unclear. V lost 0 bases and J lost 8, with 19 bases in between. Germline loops: CDR1 KGHSH, CDR2 LQKENI. The CDR3 covers 17 residues. CDR3 sequence: CASSPPNQAGRTEKLFF. The CDR3 bases are TGTGCCAGCTCACCACCGAATCAGGCCGGGAGAACCGAAAAACTGTTTTTT.

V and J are TRBV7-6 and TRBJ2-2; TRBD1 aligns across 7 bases. The V and J ends lost 4 bases and 4 bases, in that order; junction bases with no gene match: 6. Germline CDR1 reads SGHVS; CDR2 reads FNYEAQ. This CDR3 comprises 15 residues. CDR3 DNA: TGTGCCAGCAGCTCTTGGACAGGACCCACCGGGGAGCTGTTTTTT. This translates into CASSSWTGPTGELFF.

This chain uses TRBV5-1 with TRBJ2-1; D perhaps matches TRBD2 (5 bases). Germline CDR1 is SGHRS and CDR2 is YFSETQ. Trimming left V 0 bases short and J 3 bases short, with 13 bases between. The CDR3 contains 16 residues. DNA of the CDR3: TGCGCCAGCAGCTTGGGTAATAGCGAGTACTACAATGAGCAGTTCTTC. It yields the protein CASSLGNSEYYNEQFF.

This clone was recorded a few times. DNA of the CDR3: TGTGCCAGCAGCCTACAGGGAAACACCATATATTTT. Its translation: CASSLQGNTIYF. The J gene is TRBJ1-3, the V gene TRBV7-9; D unresolved. CDR3 length equals 12 residues. CDR1 and CDR2 (germline): SEHNR, FQNEAQ (reference sequence). V shed 5 bases and J shed 4 bases, with 6 bases lying between them.

This clone was recorded a few times. The rearrangement uses TRBV6-2 or TRBV6-3 and TRBJ1-2; 7 positions agree with TRBD1. The CDR3 loop spans 16 amino acids. V lost 2 bases, J lost 1 base, and 7 bases stayed unmatched. Germline V lookup: CDR1 MNHEY, CDR2 SVGEGT. CDR3 DNA: TGTGCCAGCAGTTACGGGGGGACAGCGAATAACTATGGCTACACCTTC. This gives the protein CASSYGGTANNYGYTF.